Shown below are 13 T cell receptor beta chains from a single sample sequenced in a study of metastatic and nonmetastatic thyroid tumors (dated by TCRdb to 2019 to 2021). Receptor amplification or capture employed PCR. TCRdb lists the instrument as Illumina HiSeq 4000. Using fastp trimming at Q25 and MiXCR clonotype assembly, TCRdb reanalyzed the public sequencing data and kept in-frame beta chains. This sample has approximately 37,000 clones in its table, and around 23% of those were observed once. The ten largest clones add up to roughly 3.1% of the sample. Before undergoing thyroid surgery, none of the patients had been given any kind of treatment. The sequencing sample was made of tumor tissue. The receptors derive from a male donor with papillary thyroid cancer or a benign thyroid nodule (not recorded which). Some clones in this sample may be carry-over from other donors' samples.

In its sample, this clone ranks as medium-sized (0.01 to 0.1%). This sequence joins TRBV19 and TRBJ2-2; 7 bases map to TRBD2. The CDR3 covers 15 residues. The germline V gene encodes CDR1 LNHDA and CDR2 SQIVND (reference sequence). V shed 5 bases and J 5 bases; nucleotides not matched to a gene: 8. CDR3 amino acids: CASSGQAGLTGELFF. The CDR3 bases are TGTGCCAGTAGTGGACAAGCGGGACTTACCGGGGAGCTGTTTTTT.

In this sample, this clone turned up many times. The junction shows a germline mismatch at one end, possibly a read error. The rearrangement links TRBV19 to TRBJ2-7, with 7 bases matching TRBD1. The CDR3 length is 12 residues. CDR1 LNHDA and CDR2 SQIVND come from the germline V gene (reference sequence). The CDR3 region has the DNA TGTGCCAGTAGTGACCACCGGGACAGCATTAACTTC. This sequence encodes CASSDHRDSINF.

This clone was seen a handful of times. CDR3 protein: CASSWGRAWETQYF. CDR3 DNA sequence: TGTGCCAGCAGTTGGGGAAGAGCGTGGGAGACCCAGTACTTC. This chain joins TRBV6-1 and TRBJ2-5; D remains ambiguous. The CDR3 is made up of 14 amino acids. Germline CDR1 is MNHNS and CDR2 is SASEGT. The germline V and J ends were trimmed by 5 bases and 5 bases, with 15 bases remaining between them.

This clone was seen a few times. The chain joins TRBV2 to TRBJ1-1, with D perhaps TRBD1 (6 bases). Trimming left V 6 bases short and J 0 bases short, with 14 bases between. Germline assignment: CDR1 SNHLY and CDR2 FYNNEI. CDR3 length: 15 residues. CDR3: CASSEPWGLNTEAFF. The CDR3 DNA reads TGTGCCAGCAGCGAACCCTGGGGGCTGAACACTGAAGCTTTCTTT.

This clone was seen ten or more times. This chain links TRBV9 with TRBJ2-1, with D possibly being TRBD2 (5 bases). Per germline, CDR1 SGDLS and CDR2 YYNGEE. The CDR3 spans 15 residues. V shed 4 bases and J shed 10 bases, with 21 bases lying between them. The CDR3 region is CASSPEDSLRGEQFF. The DNA for the CDR3 is TGTGCCAGCAGCCCCGAAGACTCTTTACGAGGGGAGCAGTTCTTC.

This clone was observed at least ten times. The gene calls are TRBV15 and TRBJ1-1; D is unclear. The CDR3 runs to 14 residues. Trimming pared 0 bases from V and 2 bases from J, leaving 7 bases between. Germline V lookup: CDR1 LNHNV, CDR2 YYDKDF (reference sequence). The CDR3, as DNA: TGTGCCACCAGCAGAGATCTGACCAACACTGAAGCTTTCTTT. Translation gives CATSRDLTNTEAFF. Filled out from reference TRBV15 and TRBJ1-1, the complete variable domain reads DAMVIQNPRYQVTQFGKPVTLSCSQTLNHNVMYWYQQKSSQAPKLLFHYYDKDFNNEADTPDNFQSRRPNTSFCFLDIRSPGLGDTAMYLCATSRDLTNTEAFFGQGTRLTVV.

The genes are TRBV5-1 and TRBJ2-1; a possible D gene is TRBD1 (6 bases). Germline CDR1 and CDR2: SGHRS and YFSETQ. The CDR3 sequence is 17 residues long. Trimming took 2 bases from V and 4 from J, leaving 19 bases between them. This CDR3 reads CASSFGTGILGYNEQFF. In DNA form, the CDR3 reads TGCGCCAGCAGCTTTGGAACAGGGATATTAGGGTACAATGAGCAGTTCTTC.

This clone has at least ten counts. Here the CDR3 reads CSASGSVDIQYF. In DNA, the CDR3 is TGCAGTGCTAGCGGGAGTGTTGACATTCAGTACTTC. The chain is built from TRBV20-1 and TRBJ2-4; D perhaps matches TRBD2 (6 bases). V dropped 3 bases and J dropped 8 bases, with 11 bases sitting between them. The CDR3 has 12 amino acids. Germline CDR1 is DFQATT and CDR2 is SNEGSKA (reference sequence).

In its sample, this clone is medium-sized. The CDR3 reads CASEGPGISSYEQYF. The CDR3 DNA reads TGTGCCAGCGAAGGCCCTGGGATTAGTTCCTACGAGCAGTACTTC. This chain links TRBV7-2 with TRBJ2-7; no reliable D call. The CDR3 totals 15 residues. Per germline, CDR1 SGHTA and CDR2 FQGNSA. Trimming stripped 8 bases from V and 1 base from J, with 18 bases between.

The chain recombines TRBV20-1 with TRBJ2-7; D not resolved. The V and J ends lost 3 bases and 0 bases respectively, with 6 bases between them. CDR1 is DFQATT and CDR2 is SNEGSKA in the germline V gene (reference sequence). The CDR3 contains 12 residues. CDR3 sequence: CSARADSYEQYF. CDR3 nucleotide sequence: TGCAGTGCTAGGGCCGACTCCTACGAGCAGTACTTC.

This clone qualifies as medium-sized. This chain links TRBV6-2 or TRBV6-3 with TRBJ2-1; D remains unclear. The germline V and J ends were trimmed by 4 bases and 2 bases, with 3 bases remaining between them. CDR1 is MNHEY, CDR2 SVGEGT, per germline. The CDR3 runs 12 residues. The CDR3 region is CASSFPYNEQFF. Here the CDR3 DNA reads TGTGCCAGCAGTTTTCCCTACAATGAGCAGTTCTTC.

This clone came up many times. The chain has TRBV11-1 and TRBJ2-3; TRBD2 aligns across 7 bases. The germline V gene encodes CDR1 SGHAT and CDR2 FQDESV (reference sequence). With 9 bases clipped from V and 4 bases from J, the junction kept 13 bases outside the gene matches. The CDR3 totals 15 residues. DNA for the CDR3: TGTGCCAGTGGAAGGGCGGGAGAGGGCCCAGATACGCAGTATTTT. This codes for CASGRAGEGPDTQYF.

This clone was picked up a small number of times. The CDR3 spells CASSLTGVNSPLHF. The CDR3 nucleotides are TGTGCCAGCAGTTTGACAGGGGTTAATTCACCCCTCCACTTT. The chain joins TRBV27 to TRBJ1-6; 8 nucleotides line up with TRBD1. The CDR3 loop spans 14 amino acids. The trim removed 3 bases at V and 6 bases at J, leaving 1 base unmatched. Germline values: CDR1 MNHEY, CDR2 SMNVEV (reference sequence).